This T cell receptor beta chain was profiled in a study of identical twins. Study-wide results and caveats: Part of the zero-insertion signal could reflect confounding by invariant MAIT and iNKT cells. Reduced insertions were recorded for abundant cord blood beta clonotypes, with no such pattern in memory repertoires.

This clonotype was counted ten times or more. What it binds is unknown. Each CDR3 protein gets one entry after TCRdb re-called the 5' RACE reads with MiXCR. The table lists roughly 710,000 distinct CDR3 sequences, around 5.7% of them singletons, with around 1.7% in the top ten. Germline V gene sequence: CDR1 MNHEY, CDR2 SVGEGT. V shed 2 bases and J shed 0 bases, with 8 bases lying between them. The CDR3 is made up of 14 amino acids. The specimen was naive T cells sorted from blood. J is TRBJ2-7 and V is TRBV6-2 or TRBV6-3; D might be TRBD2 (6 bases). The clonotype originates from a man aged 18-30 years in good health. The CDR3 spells CASSYVGGSYEQYV. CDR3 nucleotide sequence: TGTGCCAGCAGTTACGTCGGGGGCTCCTACGAGCAGTACGTC.